The rows below give T cell receptor beta chains drawn from one sample of a study of shared clonotypes between healthy human individuals. Profiled with immunoSEQ multiplex PCR; TCRdb holds only in-frame clones, not every one. The repertoire holds about 2.3 million clones, with approximately 90% as singletons. Sequenced input: naive CD4+ T cells from PBMCs. These TCRs come from a man between 18 and 35 years old in good health. Some clones in this sample may be carry-over from other donors' samples. Both conserved end residues are part of each CDR3. Fields, in order: D gene, J gene, V gene, clone size, CDR3 protein, CDR3 DNA. The D gene is left open where the match is weak. Size tells how often a clone was seen (once, few, many) or the class of an expanded clone, and some rows leave it out.

d_call: -; j_call: TRBJ2-1; v_call: TRBV11-1; clone_size: -; cdr3_aa: CASSLEQYGAYNEQFF; cdr3_nt: TGTGCCAGCAGCTTAGAGCAGTACGGGGCCTACAATGAGCAGTTCTTC
d_call: -; j_call: TRBJ2-1; v_call: TRBV5-1; clone_size: -; cdr3_aa: CASSKEVGQNEQFF; cdr3_nt: TGCGCCAGCAGTAAAGAAGTAGGACAGAATGAGCAGTTCTTC
d_call: -; j_call: TRBJ2-7; v_call: TRBV6-5; clone_size: -; cdr3_aa: CASSADGNSYEQYF; cdr3_nt: TGTGCCAGCAGCGCTGACGGTAACTCCTACGAGCAGTACTTC
d_call: TRBD2; j_call: TRBJ2-5; v_call: TRBV19; clone_size: few; cdr3_aa: CASSPEGGREETQYF; cdr3_nt: TGTGCCAGTAGTCCCGAGGGAGGGAGAGAAGAGACCCAGTACTTC
d_call: -; j_call: TRBJ2-2; v_call: TRBV25-1; clone_size: -; cdr3_aa: CASSRRGTNTGELFF; cdr3_nt: TGTGCCAGCAGCCGGAGAGGAACGAACACCGGGGAGCTGTTTTTT
d_call: TRBD1; j_call: TRBJ2-2; v_call: TRBV7-9; clone_size: -; cdr3_aa: CASSFETGDGTGELFF; cdr3_nt: TGTGCCAGCAGCTTTGAGACAGGGGATGGCACCGGGGAGCTGTTTTTT
d_call: -; j_call: TRBJ1-2; v_call: TRBV29-1; clone_size: -; cdr3_aa: CSVGGGHYGYTF; cdr3_nt: TGCAGCGTTGGCGGGGGGCACTATGGCTACACCTTC
d_call: -; j_call: TRBJ1-4; v_call: TRBV19; clone_size: once; cdr3_aa: CASSRGRNEKLFF; cdr3_nt: TGTGCCAGTAGTCGGGGGCGGAATGAAAAACTGTTTTTT
d_call: -; j_call: TRBJ2-7; v_call: TRBV5-4; clone_size: -; cdr3_aa: CASSLSRSYEQYF; cdr3_nt: TGTGCCAGCAGCTTGTCCAGGAGCTACGAGCAGTACTTC
d_call: -; j_call: TRBJ2-5; v_call: TRBV15; clone_size: -; cdr3_aa: CATSREAALRTQYF; cdr3_nt: TGTGCCACCAGCAGAGAGGCGGCCCTTAGGACCCAGTACTTC
d_call: -; j_call: TRBJ2-4; v_call: TRBV6-5; clone_size: -; cdr3_aa: CASKALDLAKNIQYF; cdr3_nt: TGTGCCAGCAAGGCCTTGGACCTAGCCAAAAACATTCAGTACTTC
d_call: -; j_call: TRBJ1-2; v_call: TRBV7-3; clone_size: few; cdr3_aa: CASSILPAGRGGLDGYTF; cdr3_nt: TGTGCCAGCAGCATCCTCCCGGCGGGTCGTGGGGGGCTAGATGGCTACACCTTC
d_call: TRBD2; j_call: TRBJ2-1; v_call: TRBV30; clone_size: -; cdr3_aa: CAWSAVAGHRNEQFF; cdr3_nt: TGTGCCTGGAGCGCAGTAGCGGGGCACCGTAATGAGCAGTTCTTC
d_call: -; j_call: TRBJ2-7; v_call: TRBV2; clone_size: once; cdr3_aa: CAGSAGGVTYEQYF; cdr3_nt: TGTGCCGGCAGTGCTGGCGGGGTGACCTACGAGCAGTACTTC
d_call: -; j_call: TRBJ2-7; v_call: TRBV6-6; clone_size: once; cdr3_aa: CASSAGNYEQYF; cdr3_nt: TGTGCCAGCAGCGCAGGGAACTACGAGCAGTACTTC
d_call: TRBD1; j_call: TRBJ2-7; v_call: TRBV2; clone_size: -; cdr3_aa: CASSEGGQGPYEQYF; cdr3_nt: TGTGCCAGCAGTGAGGGGGGACAGGGGCCCTACGAGCAGTACTTC
d_call: TRBD1; j_call: TRBJ1-1; v_call: TRBV5-1; clone_size: -; cdr3_aa: CASSFGQGVTEAFF; cdr3_nt: TGCGCCAGCAGCTTCGGACAGGGGGTCACTGAAGCTTTCTTT
d_call: -; j_call: TRBJ2-1; v_call: TRBV5-1; clone_size: -; cdr3_aa: CASSYRTSAYEQFF; cdr3_nt: TGCGCCAGCAGCTACCGGACTTCAGCCTATGAGCAGTTCTTC
d_call: TRBD2; j_call: TRBJ2-3; v_call: TRBV4-2; clone_size: -; cdr3_aa: CASSQASGSMDTQYF; cdr3_nt: TGTGCCAGCAGCCAGGCTAGCGGGAGTATGGATACGCAGTATTTT
d_call: -; j_call: TRBJ1-6; v_call: TRBV7-8; clone_size: -; cdr3_aa: CASSPTHENSPLHF; cdr3_nt: TGTGCCAGCAGTCCTACCCATGAGAATTCACCCCTCCACTTT
d_call: -; j_call: TRBJ1-5; v_call: TRBV2; clone_size: few; cdr3_aa: CASSGQQRSNQPQHF; cdr3_nt: TGTGCCAGCAGTGGCCAACAGAGAAGCAATCAGCCCCAGCATTTT
d_call: -; j_call: TRBJ2-1; v_call: TRBV4-1; clone_size: -; cdr3_aa: CASSGRRENLGNEQFF; cdr3_nt: TGCGCCAGCAGCGGGCGGAGGGAGAATCTGGGGAATGAGCAGTTCTTC
d_call: -; j_call: TRBJ1-2; v_call: TRBV28; clone_size: -; cdr3_aa: CASSKQLPPYGYTF; cdr3_nt: TGTGCCAGCAGCAAACAGCTACCCCCCTATGGCTACACCTTC
d_call: TRBD1; j_call: TRBJ2-3; v_call: TRBV5-1; clone_size: -; cdr3_aa: CASIRQTGAKDTQYF; cdr3_nt: TGCGCCAGCATTAGACAGACAGGGGCTAAAGATACGCAGTATTTT
d_call: TRBD2; j_call: TRBJ2-7; v_call: TRBV5-1; clone_size: -; cdr3_aa: CASSPRRGSGRGHEQYF; cdr3_nt: TGCGCCAGCAGCCCACGCAGGGGTAGCGGGAGGGGCCACGAGCAGTACTTC
d_call: TRBD2; j_call: TRBJ2-5; v_call: TRBV4-2; clone_size: once; cdr3_aa: CASSPRSGSQETQYF; cdr3_nt: TGTGCCAGCAGCCCCCGTAGCGGGAGTCAAGAGACCCAGTACTTC
d_call: TRBD1; j_call: TRBJ2-2; v_call: TRBV2; clone_size: -; cdr3_aa: CASQGVLTNTGELFF; cdr3_nt: TGTGCCAGTCAGGGGGTTTTGACAAACACCGGGGAGCTGTTTTTT
d_call: TRBD1; j_call: TRBJ2-4; v_call: TRBV18; clone_size: -; cdr3_aa: CASSVTGTENIQYF; cdr3_nt: TGTGCCAGCTCCGTTACCGGGACAGAAAACATTCAGTACTTC
d_call: TRBD1; j_call: TRBJ2-5; v_call: TRBV27; clone_size: -; cdr3_aa: CASSSTYRGQETQYF; cdr3_nt: TGTGCCAGCAGTTCTACCTACAGGGGGCAAGAGACCCAGTACTTC
d_call: -; j_call: TRBJ2-2; v_call: TRBV18; clone_size: once; cdr3_aa: CASSRVRRMNTGELFF; cdr3_nt: TGTGCCAGCTCACGGGTCCGACGGATGAACACCGGGGAGCTGTTTTTT